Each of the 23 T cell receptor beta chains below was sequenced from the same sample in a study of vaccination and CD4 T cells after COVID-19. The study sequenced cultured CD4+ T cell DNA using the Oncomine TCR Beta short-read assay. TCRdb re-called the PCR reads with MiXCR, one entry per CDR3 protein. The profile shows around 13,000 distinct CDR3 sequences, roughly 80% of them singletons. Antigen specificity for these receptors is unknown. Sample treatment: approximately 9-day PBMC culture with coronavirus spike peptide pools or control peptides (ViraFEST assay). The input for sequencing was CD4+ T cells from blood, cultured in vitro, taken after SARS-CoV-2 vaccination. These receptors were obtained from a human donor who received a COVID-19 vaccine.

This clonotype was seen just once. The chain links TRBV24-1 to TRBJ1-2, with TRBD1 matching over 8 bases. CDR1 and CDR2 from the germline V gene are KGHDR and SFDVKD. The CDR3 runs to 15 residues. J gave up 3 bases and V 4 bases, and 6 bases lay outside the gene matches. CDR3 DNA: TGTGCCACCAGTGACCCGGGGACAGGTGACTATGGCTACACCTTC. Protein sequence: CATSDPGTGDYGYTF.

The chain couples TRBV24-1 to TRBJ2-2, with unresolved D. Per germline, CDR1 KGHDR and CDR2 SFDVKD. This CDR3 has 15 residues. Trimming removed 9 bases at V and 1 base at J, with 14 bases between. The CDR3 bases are TGTGCCACCGGAAGCAACACAAGGAACACCGGGGAGCTGTTTTTT. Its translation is CATGSNTRNTGELFF.

The CDR3 DNA follows: TGTGCCAGCTCACCACCCGGGGTAGCGGGGTCCTACGAGCAGTACTTC. Translated: CASSPPGVAGSYEQYF. V is TRBV18 and J is TRBJ2-7, with 8 bases that match TRBD2. This CDR3 region has 16 residues. Trimming removed 0 bases from V and 1 base from J; junction bases left unmatched: 5. CDR1 KGHSH and CDR2 LQKENI come from the germline V gene.

DNA of the CDR3: TGTGCCAGCAGCAAGCTAGCGAGCACAGATACGCAGTATTTT. Encoded protein: CASSKLASTDTQYF. The chain joins TRBV21-1 to TRBJ2-3; the table calls TRBD2, which could not be checked here. TRBV21-1 is assigned pseudogene status. The CDR3 is 14 residues long.

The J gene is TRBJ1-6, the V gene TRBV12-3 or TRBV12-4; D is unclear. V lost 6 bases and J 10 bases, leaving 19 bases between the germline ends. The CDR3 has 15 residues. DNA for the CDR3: TGTGCCAGCAGCCGACGAGGTCACAGTGGGTCACCCCTCCACTTT. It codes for CASSRRGHSGSPLHF.

For the CDR3, the DNA is TGTGCCAGCAGCGTCGTACAGGGAGCCTACGAGCAGTACTTC. Translating it yields CASSVVQGAYEQYF. The rearrangement joins TRBV7-2 to TRBJ2-7; D possibly corresponds to TRBD1 (6 bases). Germline values: CDR1 SGHTA, CDR2 FQGNSA. V lost 5 bases, J lost 2 bases, and 13 bases lay in between. The CDR3 runs 14 residues. Drawing the rest from reference TRBV7-2 and TRBJ2-7, the complete variable domain is GAGVSQSPSNKVTEKGKDVELRCDPISGHTALYWYRQSLGQGLEFLIYFQGNSAPDKSGLPSDRFSAERTGGSVSTLTIQRTQQEDSAVYLCASSVVQGAYEQYFGPGTRLTVT.

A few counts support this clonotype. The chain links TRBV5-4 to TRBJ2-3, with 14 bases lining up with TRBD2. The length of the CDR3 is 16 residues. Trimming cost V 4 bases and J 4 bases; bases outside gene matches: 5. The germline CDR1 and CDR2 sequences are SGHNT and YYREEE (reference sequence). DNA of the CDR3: TGTGCCAGCAGCCTGACTAGCGGGGGGGCCTCAGATACGCAGTATTTT. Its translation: CASSLTSGGASDTQYF.

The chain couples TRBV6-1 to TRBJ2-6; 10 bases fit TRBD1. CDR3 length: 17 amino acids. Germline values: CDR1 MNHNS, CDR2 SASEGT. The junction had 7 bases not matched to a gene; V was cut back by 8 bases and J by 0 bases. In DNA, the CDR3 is TGTGCCAGCCACCCAGGGACAGGGGACTCTGGGGCCAACGTCCTGACTTTC. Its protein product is CASHPGTGDSGANVLTF.

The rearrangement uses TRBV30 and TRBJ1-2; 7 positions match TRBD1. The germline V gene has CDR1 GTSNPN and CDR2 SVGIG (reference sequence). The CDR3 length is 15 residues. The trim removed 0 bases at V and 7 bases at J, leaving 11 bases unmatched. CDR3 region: CAWSVQSGGRGGYTF. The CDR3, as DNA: TGTGCCTGGAGTGTGCAATCAGGGGGAAGGGGTGGCTACACCTTC.

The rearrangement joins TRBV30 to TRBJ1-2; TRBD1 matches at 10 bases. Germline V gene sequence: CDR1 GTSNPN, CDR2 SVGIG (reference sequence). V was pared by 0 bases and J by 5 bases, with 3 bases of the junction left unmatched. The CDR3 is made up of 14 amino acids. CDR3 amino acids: CAWSVWDRGYGYTF. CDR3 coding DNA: TGTGCCTGGAGTGTATGGGACAGGGGTTATGGCTACACCTTC.

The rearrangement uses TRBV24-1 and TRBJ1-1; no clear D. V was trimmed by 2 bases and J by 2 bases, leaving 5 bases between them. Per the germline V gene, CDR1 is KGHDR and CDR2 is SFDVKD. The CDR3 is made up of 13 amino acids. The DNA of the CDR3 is TGTGCCACCAGTGATTCCTCAAACACTGAAGCTTTCTTT. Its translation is CATSDSSNTEAFF.

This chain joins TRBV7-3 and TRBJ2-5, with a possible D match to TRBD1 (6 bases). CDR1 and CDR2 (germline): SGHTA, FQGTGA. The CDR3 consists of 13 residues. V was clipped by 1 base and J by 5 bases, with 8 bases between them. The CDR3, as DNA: TGTGCCAGCAGCTTAAACAGGGAGGAGACCCAGTACTTC. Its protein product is CASSLNREETQYF.

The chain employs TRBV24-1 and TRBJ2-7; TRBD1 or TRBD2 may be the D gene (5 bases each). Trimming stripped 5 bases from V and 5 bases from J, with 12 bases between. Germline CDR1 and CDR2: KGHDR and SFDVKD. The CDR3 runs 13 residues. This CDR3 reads CATSGPGTDEQYF. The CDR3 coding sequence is TGTGCCACCAGTGGTCCAGGGACCGACGAGCAGTACTTC.

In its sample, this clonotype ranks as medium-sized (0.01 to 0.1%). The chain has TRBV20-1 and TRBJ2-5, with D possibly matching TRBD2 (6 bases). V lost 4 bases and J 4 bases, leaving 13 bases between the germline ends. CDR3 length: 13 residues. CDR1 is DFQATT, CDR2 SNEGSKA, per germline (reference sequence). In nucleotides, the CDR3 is TGCAGTGCTACCGGGACTTCAGGAGAGACCCAGTACTTC. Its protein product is CSATGTSGETQYF.

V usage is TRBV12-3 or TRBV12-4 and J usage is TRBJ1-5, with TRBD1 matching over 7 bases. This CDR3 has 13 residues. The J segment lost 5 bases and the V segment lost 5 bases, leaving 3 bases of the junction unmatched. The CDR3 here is CASSTDRDQPQHF. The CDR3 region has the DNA TGTGCCAGCAGTACCGACAGGGATCAGCCCCAGCATTTT.

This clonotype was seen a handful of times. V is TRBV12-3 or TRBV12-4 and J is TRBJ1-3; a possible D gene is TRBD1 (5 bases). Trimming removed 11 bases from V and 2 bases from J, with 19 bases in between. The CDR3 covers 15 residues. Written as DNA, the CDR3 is TGTGCCTTTTCCCAGGGCCCCATAACTGGAAACACCATATATTTT. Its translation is CAFSQGPITGNTIYF.

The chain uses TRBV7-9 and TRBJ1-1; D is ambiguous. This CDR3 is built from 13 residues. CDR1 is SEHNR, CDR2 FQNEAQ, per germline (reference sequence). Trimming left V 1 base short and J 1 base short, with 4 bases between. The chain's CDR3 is CASSLEGNTEAFF. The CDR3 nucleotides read TGTGCCAGCAGCTTAGAAGGGAACACTGAAGCTTTCTTT.

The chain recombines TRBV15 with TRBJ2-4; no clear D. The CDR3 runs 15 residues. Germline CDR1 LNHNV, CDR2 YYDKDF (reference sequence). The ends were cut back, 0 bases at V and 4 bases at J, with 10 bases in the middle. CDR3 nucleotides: TGTGCCACCAGCAGAGAAGGAGCATTTAAAAACATTCAGTACTTC. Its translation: CATSREGAFKNIQYF.

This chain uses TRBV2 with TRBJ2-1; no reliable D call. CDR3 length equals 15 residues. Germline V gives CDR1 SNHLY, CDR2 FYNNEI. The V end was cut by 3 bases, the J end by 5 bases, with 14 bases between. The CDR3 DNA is TGTGCCAGCAGTGACCGTGAATACACGGACAATGAGCAGTTCTTC. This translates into CASSDREYTDNEQFF.

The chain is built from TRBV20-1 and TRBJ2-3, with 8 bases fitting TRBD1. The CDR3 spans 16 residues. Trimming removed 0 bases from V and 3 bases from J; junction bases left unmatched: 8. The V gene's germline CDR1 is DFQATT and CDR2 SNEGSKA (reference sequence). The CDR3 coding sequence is TGCAGTGCTAGAGATCCCGGGACAGGCTTTACAGATACGCAGTATTTT. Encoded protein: CSARDPGTGFTDTQYF.

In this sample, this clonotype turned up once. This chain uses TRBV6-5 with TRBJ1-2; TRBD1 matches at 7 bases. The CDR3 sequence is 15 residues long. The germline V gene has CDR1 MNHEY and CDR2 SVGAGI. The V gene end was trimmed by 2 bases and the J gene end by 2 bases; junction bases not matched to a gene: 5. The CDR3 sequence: CASSYGAGGNYGYTF. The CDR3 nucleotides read TGTGCCAGCAGTTACGGGGCAGGGGGAAACTATGGCTACACCTTC.

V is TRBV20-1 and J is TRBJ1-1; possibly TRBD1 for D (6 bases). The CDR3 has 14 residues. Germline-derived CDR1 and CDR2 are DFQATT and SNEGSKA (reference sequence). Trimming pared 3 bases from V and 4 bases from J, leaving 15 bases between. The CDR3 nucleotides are TGCAGTGCTAGTCAATTAAGGGGGGGCACTGAAGCTTTCTTT. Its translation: CSASQLRGGTEAFF.

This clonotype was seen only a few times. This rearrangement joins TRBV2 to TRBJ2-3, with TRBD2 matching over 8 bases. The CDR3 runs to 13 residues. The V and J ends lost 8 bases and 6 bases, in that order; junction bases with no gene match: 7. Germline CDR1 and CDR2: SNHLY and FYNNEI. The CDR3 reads CASLGTRFDTQYF. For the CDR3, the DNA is TGTGCCAGCCTGGGGACTAGGTTCGATACGCAGTATTTT.